The present T cell receptor beta chain was sequenced within a study of control samples from healthy donors and cancer patients. Measured with immunoSEQ multiplex PCR; TCRdb has only the in-frame clones, and not every one. The table has 260,000 or so clones, roughly 87% seen once. Germline lookup yields CDR1 SNHLY and CDR2 FYNNEI. The length of the CDR3 is 13 residues. V shed 6 bases and J shed 5 bases, with 14 bases lying between them. The TCR sequence derives from a woman in her sixties with lung cancer. The chain recombines TRBV2 with TRBJ2-7; a possible D gene is TRBD2 (5 bases). Specimen: PBMCs. The CDR3 DNA is TGTGCCAGCAGCTTAGCGACCAAGAACGAGCAGTACTTC. As protein: CASSLATKNEQYF. Drawing the rest from reference TRBV2 and TRBJ2-7, the complete variable domain is EPEVTQTPSHQVTQMGQEVILRCVPISNHLYFYWYRQILGQKVEFLVSFYNNEISEKSEIFDDQFSVERPDGSNFTLKIRSTKLEDSAMYFCASSLATKNEQYFGPGTRLTVT.